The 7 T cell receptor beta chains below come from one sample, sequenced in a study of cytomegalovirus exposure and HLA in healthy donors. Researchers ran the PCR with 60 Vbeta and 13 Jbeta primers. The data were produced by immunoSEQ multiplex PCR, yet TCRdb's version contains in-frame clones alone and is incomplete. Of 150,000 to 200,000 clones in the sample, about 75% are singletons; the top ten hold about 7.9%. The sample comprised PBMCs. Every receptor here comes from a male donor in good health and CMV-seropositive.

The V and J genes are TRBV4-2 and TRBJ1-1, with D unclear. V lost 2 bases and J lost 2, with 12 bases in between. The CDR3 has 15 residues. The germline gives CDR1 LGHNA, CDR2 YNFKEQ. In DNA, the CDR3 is TGTGCCAGCAGCCAACCGGAACGACTTAACACTGAAGCTTTCTTT. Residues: CASSQPERLNTEAFF.

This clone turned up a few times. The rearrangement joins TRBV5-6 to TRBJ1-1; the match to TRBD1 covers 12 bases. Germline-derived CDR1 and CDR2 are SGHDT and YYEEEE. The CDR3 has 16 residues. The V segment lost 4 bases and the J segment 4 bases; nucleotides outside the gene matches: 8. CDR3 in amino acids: CASSEGTGGLSTEAFF. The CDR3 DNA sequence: TGTGCCAGCAGCGAAGGGACAGGGGGCTTATCCACTGAAGCTTTCTTT.

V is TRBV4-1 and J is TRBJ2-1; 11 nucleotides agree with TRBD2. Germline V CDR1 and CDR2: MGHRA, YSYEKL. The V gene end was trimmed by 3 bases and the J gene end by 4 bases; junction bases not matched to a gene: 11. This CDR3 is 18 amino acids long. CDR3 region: CASSHAWGGTSGYNEQFF. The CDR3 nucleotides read TGCGCCAGCAGCCACGCCTGGGGAGGGACTAGCGGTTACAATGAGCAGTTCTTC.

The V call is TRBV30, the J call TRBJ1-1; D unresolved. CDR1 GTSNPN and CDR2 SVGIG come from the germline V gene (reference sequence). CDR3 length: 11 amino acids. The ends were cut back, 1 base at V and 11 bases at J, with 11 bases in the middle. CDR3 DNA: TGTGCCTGGAGTGGTGGGCCGGGGGCTTTCTTT. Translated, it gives CAWSGGPGAFF. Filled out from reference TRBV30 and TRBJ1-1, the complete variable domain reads SQTIHQWPATLVQPVGSPLSLECTVEGTSNPNLYWYRQAAGRGLQLLFYSVGIGQISSEVPQNLSASRPQDRQFILSSKKLLLSDSGFYLCAWSGGPGAFFGQGTRLTVV.

The CDR3 loop is CSARLAGVLYF. CDR3 coding DNA: TGCAGCGCCCGACTAGCGGGGGTTTTGTACTTC. This rearrangement joins TRBV29-1 to TRBJ2-7; 12 nucleotides line up with TRBD2. The V segment lost 7 bases and the J segment 12 bases; nucleotides outside the gene matches: 7. CDR1 and CDR2 from the germline V gene are SQVTM and ANQGSEA. The CDR3 is 11 amino acids.

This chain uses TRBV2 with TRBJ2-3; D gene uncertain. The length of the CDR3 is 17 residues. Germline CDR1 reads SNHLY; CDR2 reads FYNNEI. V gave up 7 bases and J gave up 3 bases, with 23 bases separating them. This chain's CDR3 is CASTPRLGPRRTDTQYF. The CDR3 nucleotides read TGTGCCAGCACCCCCCGTCTTGGCCCGAGGCGTACAGATACGCAGTATTTT.

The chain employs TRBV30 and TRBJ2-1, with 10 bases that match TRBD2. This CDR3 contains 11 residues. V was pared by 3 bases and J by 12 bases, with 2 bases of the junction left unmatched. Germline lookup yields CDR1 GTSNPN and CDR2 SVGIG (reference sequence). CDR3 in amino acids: CAWRLAGGQFF. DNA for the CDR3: TGTGCCTGGAGGTTAGCGGGGGGGCAGTTCTTC. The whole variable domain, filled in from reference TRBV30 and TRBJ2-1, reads SQTIHQWPATLVQPVGSPLSLECTVEGTSNPNLYWYRQAAGRGLQLLFYSVGIGQISSEVPQNLSASRPQDRQFILSSKKLLLSDSGFYLCAWRLAGGQFFGPGTRLTVL.